This T cell receptor (beta chain) comes out of a study of blood T cell repertoires in COVID-19 (dated by TCRdb to 2020 to 2021). At the level of the whole study: Samples covering the acute and convalescent phases of COVID-19 were provided by collaborators in the United States, Italy and Spain. The prospective study material was composed of cDNA or gDNA derived from T cells, B-cell-depleted T cells, or PBMCs. Deeply sampled blood TCRbeta repertoires from subjects exposed to, actively infected with, or recovered from COVID-19 were included in the dataset. The repertoires were made available in a free public database intended to serve as a resource for research on the immune response to SARS-CoV-2. The samples were drawn from two sources: the first 160 participants of the ongoing ImmuneRACE study, and about 1,300 subjects contributed by 6 global collaborators. Nearly every sample came with metadata listing a de-identified subject ID, COVID-19 status, age in years and sex. Where available, HLA class I and class II types were taken from metadata supplied by the sample provider and were not determined by assay-based typing.

Sequences MDHEN (CDR1) and SYDVKM (CDR2) are obtained from the germline V gene. The CDR3 has 14 amino acids, counting the end cysteine and phenylalanine. The entry retains the CDR3 DNA only, 42 bases that are in frame from base 1. Germline trimming: 6 bases from V, 6 bases from J; junction bases outside gene matches: 3. TCRbeta CDR3 regions were amplified from genomic DNA using the immunoSEQ Assay, a bias-controlled multiplex PCR. The authors processed their data as follows. Nucleated cell counts per sample were estimated from amplification of reference gene primers within the assay. To quantify the absolute abundance of each unique TCRbeta CDR3 rearrangement, sequence reads were collapsed and filtered. For each sample, productive Simpson clonality was calculated as the square root of Simpson's diversity index over productive rearrangements. TCRdb's version of the immuneACCESS table is confined to in-frame rearrangements and falls short of the full clone set. An unresolved V gene accounts for under half of the shortfall where checked; the remainder is of unknown origin. V and J calls and clone size follow that table, whereas D and trimming were derived from the DNA. Across this sample there are around 160,000 clones, with about 80% seen only once. The ten top clones hold approximately 11% of the sample.

Participants in the prospective study were aged roughly 18 to 89 years, lived in more than 20 United States geographic areas, and enrolled through a virtual design. To assign participants to cohorts, the prospective study relied on clinical history that participants themselves reported in a screening survey and a study questionnaire. Recovered participants in ImmuneRACE Cohort 3 were defined as having two consecutive negative NP/OP PCR tests, clearance from a healthcare professional, or resolution of symptoms. Mobile phlebotomists in the prospective study collected whole blood, serum and a nasopharyngeal or oropharyngeal swab from every participant. Over a 2-month period, participants in the prospective study had the option of providing additional blood draws and questionnaires. Blood samples from the prospective study were shipped frozen or at room temperature prior to DNA extraction. Here is what the overall study found, with its caveats: How much clinical and demographic metadata was included differed by source and by participant, and the metadata was provided uncurated.

For this clone: What antigen it recognizes has not been identified. Base qualities are not recorded, but no much larger clone differs from it by a single base.

Rearrangement joined TRBV28 to TRBJ1-4, and 11 bases in between align with TRBD1. The receptor comes from a man aged 50 or older who had recovered from COVID-19. Source material: PBMCs or T cells enriched from blood (not recorded which). The sequenced DNA is TGTGCCAGCAGCTGGGGACAGGGGGATGAAAAACTGTTTTTT. It is translated as CASSWGQGDEKLFF.